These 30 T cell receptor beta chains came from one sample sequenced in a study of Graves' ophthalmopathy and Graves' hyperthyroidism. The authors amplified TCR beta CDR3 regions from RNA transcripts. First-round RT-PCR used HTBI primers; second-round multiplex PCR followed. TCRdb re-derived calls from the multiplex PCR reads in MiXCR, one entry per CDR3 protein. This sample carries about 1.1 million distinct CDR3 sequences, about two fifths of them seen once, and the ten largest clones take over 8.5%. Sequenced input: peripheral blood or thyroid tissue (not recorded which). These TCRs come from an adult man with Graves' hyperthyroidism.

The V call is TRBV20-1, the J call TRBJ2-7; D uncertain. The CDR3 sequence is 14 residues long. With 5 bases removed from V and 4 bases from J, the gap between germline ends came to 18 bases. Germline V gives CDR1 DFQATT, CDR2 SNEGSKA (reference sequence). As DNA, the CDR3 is TGCAGTGCTCCGCGGACCGCCGCCCCTTACGAGCAGTACTTC. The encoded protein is CSAPRTAAPYEQYF.

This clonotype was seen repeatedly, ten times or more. CDR3 DNA: TGCAGTGCTAGTTTCGGGACAGGTTATAATTCACCCCTCCACTTT. Amino acids: CSASFGTGYNSPLHF. The chain employs TRBV20-1 and TRBJ1-6; 8 bases fit TRBD1. Per germline, CDR1 DFQATT and CDR2 SNEGSKA (reference sequence). Trimming at V came to 3 bases and at J to 4 bases, leaving 5 bases not matched to a gene. The CDR3 is made up of 15 amino acids.

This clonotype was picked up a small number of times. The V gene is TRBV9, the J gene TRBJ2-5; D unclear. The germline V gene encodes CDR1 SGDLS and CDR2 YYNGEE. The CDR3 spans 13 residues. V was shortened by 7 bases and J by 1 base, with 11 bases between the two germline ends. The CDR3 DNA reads TGTGCCAGCGGCGCCAAGACCCAAGAGACCCAGTACTTC. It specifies CASGAKTQETQYF.

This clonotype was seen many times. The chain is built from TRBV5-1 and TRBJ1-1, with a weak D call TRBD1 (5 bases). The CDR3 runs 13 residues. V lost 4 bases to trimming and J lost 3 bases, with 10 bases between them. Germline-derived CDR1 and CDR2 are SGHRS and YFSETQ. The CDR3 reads CASSTGVDTEAFF. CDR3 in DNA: TGCGCCAGCAGCACGGGGGTGGACACTGAAGCTTTCTTT.

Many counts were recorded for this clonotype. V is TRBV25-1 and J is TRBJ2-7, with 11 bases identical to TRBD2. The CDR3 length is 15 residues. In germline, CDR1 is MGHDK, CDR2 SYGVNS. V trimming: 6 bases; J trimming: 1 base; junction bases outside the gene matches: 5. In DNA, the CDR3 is TGTGCCAGCAGCCAGGGACTAGCGGTGTCCTACGAGCAGTACTTC. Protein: CASSQGLAVSYEQYF.

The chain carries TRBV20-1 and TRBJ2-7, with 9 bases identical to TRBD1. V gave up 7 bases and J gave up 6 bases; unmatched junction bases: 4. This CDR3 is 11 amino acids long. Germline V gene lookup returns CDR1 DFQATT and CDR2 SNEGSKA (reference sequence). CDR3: CSVTGGSEQYF. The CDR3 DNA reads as TGCAGTGTAACAGGGGGCAGCGAGCAGTACTTC.

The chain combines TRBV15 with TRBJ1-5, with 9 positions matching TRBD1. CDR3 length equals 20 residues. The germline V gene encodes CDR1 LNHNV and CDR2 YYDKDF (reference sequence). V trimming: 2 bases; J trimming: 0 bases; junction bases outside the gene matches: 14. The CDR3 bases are TGTGCCACCAGCAGACTAAACCGGGACAGGGTCTCCTGTAGCAATCAGCCCCAGCATTTT. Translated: CATSRLNRDRVSCSNQPQHF.

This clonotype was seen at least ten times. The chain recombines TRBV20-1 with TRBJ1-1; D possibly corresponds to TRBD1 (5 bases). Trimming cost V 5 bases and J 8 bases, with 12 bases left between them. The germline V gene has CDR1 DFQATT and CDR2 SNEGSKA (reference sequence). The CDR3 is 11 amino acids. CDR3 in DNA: TGCAGTGCTTCGGGACTCTTAGAAGCTTTCTTT. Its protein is CSASGLLEAFF.

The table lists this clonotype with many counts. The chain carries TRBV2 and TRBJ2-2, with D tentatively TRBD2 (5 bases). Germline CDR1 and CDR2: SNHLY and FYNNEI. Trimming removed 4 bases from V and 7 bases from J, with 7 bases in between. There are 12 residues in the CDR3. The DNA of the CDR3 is TGTGCCAGCAGTGCTAGCTACGGGGAGCTGTTTTTT. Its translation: CASSASYGELFF. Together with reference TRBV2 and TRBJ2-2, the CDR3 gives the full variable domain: EPEVTQTPSHQVTQMGQEVILRCVPISNHLYFYWYRQILGQKVEFLVSFYNNEISEKSEIFDDQFSVERPDGSNFTLKIRSTKLEDSAMYFCASSASYGELFFGEGSRLTVL.

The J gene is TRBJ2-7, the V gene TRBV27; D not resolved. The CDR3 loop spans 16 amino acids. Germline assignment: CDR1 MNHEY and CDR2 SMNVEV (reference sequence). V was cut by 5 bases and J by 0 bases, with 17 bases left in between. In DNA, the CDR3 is TGTGCCAGCAGTCAGATCCGGAAACGGAGCTCCTACGAGCAGTACTTC. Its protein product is CASSQIRKRSSYEQYF.

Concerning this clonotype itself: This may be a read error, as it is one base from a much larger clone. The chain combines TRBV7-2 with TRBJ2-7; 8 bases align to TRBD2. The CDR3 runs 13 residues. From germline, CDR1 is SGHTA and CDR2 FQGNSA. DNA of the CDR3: TGCAGCGCTTCGGGAGGGAAACTCTACGGGCAGTACTTC. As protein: CSASGGKLYGQYF.

The CDR3 sequence is CATRTGADSPLHF. The CDR3 DNA is TGTGCCACCAGAACAGGGGCAGATTCACCCCTCCACTTT. The chain carries TRBV24-1 and TRBJ1-6; TRBD1 matches at 7 bases. This CDR3 is built from 13 residues. V lost 7 bases, J lost 8 bases, and 4 bases stayed unmatched. Germline V lookup: CDR1 KGHDR, CDR2 SFDVKD.

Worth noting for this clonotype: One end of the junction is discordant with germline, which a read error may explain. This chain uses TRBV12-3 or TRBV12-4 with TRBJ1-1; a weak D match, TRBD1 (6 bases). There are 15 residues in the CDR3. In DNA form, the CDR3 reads TGTGCCAGCAGTCCACGACAGGCTACCAACACTGAAGCTCTCTTT. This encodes CASSPRQATNTEALF.

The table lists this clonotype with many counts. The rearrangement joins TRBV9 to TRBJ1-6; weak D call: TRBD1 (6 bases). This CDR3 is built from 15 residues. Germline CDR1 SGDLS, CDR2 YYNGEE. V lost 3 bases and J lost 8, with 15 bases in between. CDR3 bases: TGTGCCAGCAGCGACCCAGGGGATCGTTATTCACCCCTCCACTTT. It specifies CASSDPGDRYSPLHF.

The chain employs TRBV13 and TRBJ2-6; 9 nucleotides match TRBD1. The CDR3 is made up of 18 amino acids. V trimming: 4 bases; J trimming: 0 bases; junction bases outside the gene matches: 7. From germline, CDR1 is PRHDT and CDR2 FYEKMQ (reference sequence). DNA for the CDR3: TGTGCCAGCAGCTCAGACAGGGGGGCAAGCTCTGGGGCCAACGTCCTGACTTTC. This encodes CASSSDRGASSGANVLTF.

DNA of the CDR3: TGTGCCAGCAGCTTCTCGGGAAGCGATGAGACCCAGCATTTT. Protein sequence: CASSFSGSDETQHF. This chain uses TRBV7-9 with TRBJ1-5, with D uncertain. The germline V gene has CDR1 SEHNR and CDR2 FQNEAQ (reference sequence). Trimming stripped 3 bases from V and 11 bases from J, with 17 bases between. The CDR3 totals 14 residues.

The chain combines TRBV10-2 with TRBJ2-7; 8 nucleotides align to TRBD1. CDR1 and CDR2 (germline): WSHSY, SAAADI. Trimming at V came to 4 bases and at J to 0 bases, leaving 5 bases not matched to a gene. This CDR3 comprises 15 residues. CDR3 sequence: CASSAGQGTSYEQYF. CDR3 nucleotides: TGCGCCAGCAGTGCCGGACAGGGTACCTCCTACGAGCAGTACTTC.

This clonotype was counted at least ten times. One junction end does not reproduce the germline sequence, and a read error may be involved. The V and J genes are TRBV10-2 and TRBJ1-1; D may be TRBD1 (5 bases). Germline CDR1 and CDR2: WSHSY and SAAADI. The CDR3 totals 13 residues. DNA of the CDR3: TGTGCCAGCAGTGTGGGGGAGAACACTGAAGCTTTCTTT. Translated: CASSVGENTEAFF.

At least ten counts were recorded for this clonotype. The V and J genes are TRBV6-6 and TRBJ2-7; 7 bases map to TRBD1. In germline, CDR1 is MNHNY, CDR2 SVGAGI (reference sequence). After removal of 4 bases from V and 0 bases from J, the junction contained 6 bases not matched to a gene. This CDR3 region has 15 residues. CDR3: CASSSGTVSSYEQYF. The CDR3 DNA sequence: TGTGCCAGCAGTTCCGGGACAGTTAGCTCCTACGAGCAGTACTTC.

The CDR3 protein is CASTPGGLLNTEAFF. The CDR3 DNA reads as TGTGCCAGCACCCCGGGGGGGCTCCTGAACACTGAAGCTTTCTTT. The chain joins TRBV25-1 to TRBJ1-1; possibly TRBD1 for D (6 bases). The V end was cut by 7 bases, the J end by 0 bases, with 15 bases between. CDR1 MGHDK and CDR2 SYGVNS come from the germline V gene. CDR3 length: 15 residues.

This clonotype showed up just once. CDR3 loop: CSASPLGSPLHF. The CDR3 DNA reads TGCAGTGCTAGCCCTCTGGGGTCACCCCTCCACTTT. The rearrangement joins TRBV20-1 to TRBJ1-6, with unresolved D. Germline CDR1 reads DFQATT; CDR2 reads SNEGSKA (reference sequence). The V end lost 3 bases, the J end lost 10 bases, and 10 bases lay between the germline ends. This CDR3 has 12 residues.

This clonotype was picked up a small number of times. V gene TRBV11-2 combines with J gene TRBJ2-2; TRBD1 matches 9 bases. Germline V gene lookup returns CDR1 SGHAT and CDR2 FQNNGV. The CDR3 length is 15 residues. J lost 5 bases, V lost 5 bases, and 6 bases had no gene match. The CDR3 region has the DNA TGTGCCAGCAGCATATCGGGACAGGGAACCGGGGAGCTGTTTTTT. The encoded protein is CASSISGQGTGELFF.

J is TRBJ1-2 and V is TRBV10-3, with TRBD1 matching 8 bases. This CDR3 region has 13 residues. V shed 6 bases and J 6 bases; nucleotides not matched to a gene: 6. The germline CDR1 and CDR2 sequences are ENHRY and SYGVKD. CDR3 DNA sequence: TGTGCCATCAGCGAAGCGGACAGGGATGGCTACACCTTC. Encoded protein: CAISEADRDGYTF.

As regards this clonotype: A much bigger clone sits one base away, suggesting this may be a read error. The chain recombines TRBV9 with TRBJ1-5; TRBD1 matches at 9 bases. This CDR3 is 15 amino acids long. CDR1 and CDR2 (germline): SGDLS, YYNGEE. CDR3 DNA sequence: TGTGTCAGCAGCCCGACAGGGGGTACCCTCGGGCCCCAGCATTTT. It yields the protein CVSSPTGGTLGPQHF.

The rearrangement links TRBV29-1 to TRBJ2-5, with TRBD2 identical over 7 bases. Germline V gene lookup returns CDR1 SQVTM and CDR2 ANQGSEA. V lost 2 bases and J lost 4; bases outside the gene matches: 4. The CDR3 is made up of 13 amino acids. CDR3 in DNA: TGCAGCGTTGAACTGGGAGGGGTAGAGACCCAGTACTTC. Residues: CSVELGGVETQYF.

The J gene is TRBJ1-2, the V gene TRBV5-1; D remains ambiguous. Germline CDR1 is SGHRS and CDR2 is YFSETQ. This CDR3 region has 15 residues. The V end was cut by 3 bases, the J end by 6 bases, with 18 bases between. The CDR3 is CASSSRDPPRHGYTF. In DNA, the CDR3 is TGCGCCAGCAGCTCGCGGGATCCACCGAGGCATGGCTACACCTTC.

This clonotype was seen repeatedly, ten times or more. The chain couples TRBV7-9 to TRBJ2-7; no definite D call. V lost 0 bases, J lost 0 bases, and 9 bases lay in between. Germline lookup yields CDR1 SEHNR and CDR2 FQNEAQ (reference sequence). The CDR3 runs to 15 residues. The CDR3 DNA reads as TGTGCCAGCAGCTTAGCCGGTCGAAGCTCCTACGAGCAGTACTTC. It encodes CASSLAGRSSYEQYF.

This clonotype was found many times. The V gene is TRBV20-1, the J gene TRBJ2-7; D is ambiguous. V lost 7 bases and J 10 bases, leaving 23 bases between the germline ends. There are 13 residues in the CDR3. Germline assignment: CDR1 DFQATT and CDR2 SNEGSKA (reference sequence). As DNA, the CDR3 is TGCAGTGGGCGTTTGGTGGCGAATCCAGTACAGTACTTC. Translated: CSGRLVANPVQYF.

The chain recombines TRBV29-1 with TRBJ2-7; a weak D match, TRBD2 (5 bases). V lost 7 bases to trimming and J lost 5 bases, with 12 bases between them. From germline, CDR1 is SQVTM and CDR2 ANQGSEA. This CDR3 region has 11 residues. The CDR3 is CSGRSRDEQYF. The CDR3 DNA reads TGCAGCGGGAGGAGTCGAGACGAGCAGTACTTC.

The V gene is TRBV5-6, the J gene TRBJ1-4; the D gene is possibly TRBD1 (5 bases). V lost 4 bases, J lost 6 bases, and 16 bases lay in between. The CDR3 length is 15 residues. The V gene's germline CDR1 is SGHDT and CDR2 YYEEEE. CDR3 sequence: CASSPGRAGDEKLFF. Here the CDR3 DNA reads TGTGCCAGCAGCCCCGGCAGGGCTGGGGATGAAAAACTGTTTTTT.